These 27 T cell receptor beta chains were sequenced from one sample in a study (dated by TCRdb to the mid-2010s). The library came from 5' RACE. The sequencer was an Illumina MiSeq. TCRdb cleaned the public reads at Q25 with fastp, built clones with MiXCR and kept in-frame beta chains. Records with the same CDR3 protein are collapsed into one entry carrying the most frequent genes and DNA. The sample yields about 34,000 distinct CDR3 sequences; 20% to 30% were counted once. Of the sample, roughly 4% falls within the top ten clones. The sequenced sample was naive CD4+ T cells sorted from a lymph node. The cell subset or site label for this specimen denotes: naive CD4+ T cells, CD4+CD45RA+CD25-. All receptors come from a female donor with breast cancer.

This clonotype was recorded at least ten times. The CDR3: CASSLDSETQYF. Written as DNA, the CDR3 is TGCGCCAGCAGCTTGGACAGTGAGACCCAGTACTTC. V and J are TRBV5-1 and TRBJ2-5, with D unclear. The V end lost 0 bases, the J end lost 5 bases, and 5 bases lay between the germline ends. This CDR3 region has 12 residues. Germline CDR1 and CDR2: SGHRS and YFSETQ. Variable domain in full (rest from reference TRBV5-1 and TRBJ2-5): KAGVTQTPRYLIKTRGQQVTLSCSPISGHRSVSWYQQTPGQGLQFLFEYFSETQRNKGNFPGRFSGRQFSNSRSEMNVSTLELGDSALYLCASSLDSETQYFGPGTRLLVL.

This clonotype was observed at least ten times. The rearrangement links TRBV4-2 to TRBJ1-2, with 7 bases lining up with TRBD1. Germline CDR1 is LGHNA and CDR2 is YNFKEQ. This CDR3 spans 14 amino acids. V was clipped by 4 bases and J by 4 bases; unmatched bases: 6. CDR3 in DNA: TGTGCCAGCAGCCCGGGACAGTTCGTCTATGGCTACACCTTC. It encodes CASSPGQFVYGYTF.

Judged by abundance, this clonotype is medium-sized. CDR3 sequence reads: CASSDRGTGYTF. The CDR3 DNA reads TGTGCCAGCAGTGACCGGGGAACGGGCTACACCTTC. The rearrangement links TRBV6-4 to TRBJ1-2; the D is unclear. The CDR3 loop spans 12 amino acids. V dropped 2 bases and J dropped 8 bases, with 9 bases sitting between them. In germline, CDR1 is MRHNA, CDR2 SNTAGT.

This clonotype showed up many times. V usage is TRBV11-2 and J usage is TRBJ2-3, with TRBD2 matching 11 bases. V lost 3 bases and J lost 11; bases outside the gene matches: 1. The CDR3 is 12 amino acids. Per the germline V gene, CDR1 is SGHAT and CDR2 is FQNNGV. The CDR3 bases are TGTGCCAGCAGCTTGACTAGCGGGAAGCAGTATTTT. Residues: CASSLTSGKQYF.

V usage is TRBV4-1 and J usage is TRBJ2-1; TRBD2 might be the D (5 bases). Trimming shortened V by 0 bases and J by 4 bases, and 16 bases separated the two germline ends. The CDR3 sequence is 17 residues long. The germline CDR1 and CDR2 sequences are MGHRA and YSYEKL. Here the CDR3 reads CASSQDLGGEGYNEQFF. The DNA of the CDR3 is TGCGCCAGCAGCCAAGATCTCGGCGGAGAGGGTTACAATGAGCAGTTCTTC.

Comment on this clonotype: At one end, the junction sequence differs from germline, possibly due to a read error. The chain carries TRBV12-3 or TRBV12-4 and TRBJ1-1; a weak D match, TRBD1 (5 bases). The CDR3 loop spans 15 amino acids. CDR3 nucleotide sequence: TGTGCCAGCAGTTTTCGGTCGACCCTGGACACTGAAGCTTCCTTT. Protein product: CASSFRSTLDTEASF.

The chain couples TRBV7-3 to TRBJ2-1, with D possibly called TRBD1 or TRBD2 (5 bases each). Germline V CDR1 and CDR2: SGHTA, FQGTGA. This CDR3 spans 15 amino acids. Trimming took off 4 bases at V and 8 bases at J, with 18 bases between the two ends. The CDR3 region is CASSSGTPLGHEQFF. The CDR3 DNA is TGTGCCAGCAGCTCTGGGACGCCTCTTGGGCATGAGCAGTTCTTC.

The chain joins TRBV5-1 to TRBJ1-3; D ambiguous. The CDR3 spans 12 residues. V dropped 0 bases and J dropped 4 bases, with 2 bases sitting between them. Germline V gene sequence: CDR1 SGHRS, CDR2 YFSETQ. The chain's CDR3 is CASSLEGNTIYF. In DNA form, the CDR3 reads TGCGCCAGCAGCTTGGAAGGAAACACCATATATTTT.

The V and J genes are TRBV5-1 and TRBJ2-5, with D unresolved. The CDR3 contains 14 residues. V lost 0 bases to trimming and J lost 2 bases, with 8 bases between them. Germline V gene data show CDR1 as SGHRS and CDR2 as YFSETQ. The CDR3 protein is CASSLEAGQETQYF. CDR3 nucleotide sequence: TGCGCCAGCAGCTTGGAGGCAGGACAAGAGACCCAGTACTTC.

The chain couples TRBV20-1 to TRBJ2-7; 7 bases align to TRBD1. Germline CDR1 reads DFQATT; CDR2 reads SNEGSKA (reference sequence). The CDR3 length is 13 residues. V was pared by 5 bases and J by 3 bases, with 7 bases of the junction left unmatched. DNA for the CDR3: TGCAGTGCTGTTGACAGGGAGCACTACGAGCAGTACTTC. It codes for CSAVDREHYEQYF.

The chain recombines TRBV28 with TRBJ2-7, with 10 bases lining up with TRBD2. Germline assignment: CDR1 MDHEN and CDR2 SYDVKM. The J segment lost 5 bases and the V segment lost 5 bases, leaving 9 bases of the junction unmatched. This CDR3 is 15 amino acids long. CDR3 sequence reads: CASSQPLAGRDEQYF. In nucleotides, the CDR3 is TGTGCCAGCAGTCAACCACTAGCGGGACGAGACGAGCAGTACTTC.

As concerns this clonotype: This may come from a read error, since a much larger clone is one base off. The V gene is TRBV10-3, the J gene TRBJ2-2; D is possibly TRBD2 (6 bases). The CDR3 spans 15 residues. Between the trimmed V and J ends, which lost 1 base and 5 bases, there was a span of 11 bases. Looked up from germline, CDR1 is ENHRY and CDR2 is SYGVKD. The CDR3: CAISECGTDTGELFF. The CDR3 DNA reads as TGTGCCATCAGTGAGTGCGGGACCGATACCGGGGAGCTGTTTTTT.

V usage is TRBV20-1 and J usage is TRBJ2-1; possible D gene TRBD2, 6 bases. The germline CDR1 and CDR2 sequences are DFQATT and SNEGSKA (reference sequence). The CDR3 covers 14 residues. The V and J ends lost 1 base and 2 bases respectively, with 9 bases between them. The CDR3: CSARGDSTYNEQFF. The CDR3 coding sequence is TGCAGTGCTAGAGGGGACTCCACCTACAATGAGCAGTTCTTC.

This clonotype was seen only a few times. For the CDR3, the DNA is TGTGCCAGCAGCCCCCGGACTAGCGGGCTAGGGACCCAGTACTTC. Residues: CASSPRTSGLGTQYF. The V gene is TRBV9, the J gene TRBJ2-5; 11 positions agree with TRBD2. The germline gives CDR1 SGDLS, CDR2 YYNGEE. Losses at the gene ends were 4 bases for V and 7 bases for J; bases not matched to a gene: 9. The CDR3 covers 15 residues.

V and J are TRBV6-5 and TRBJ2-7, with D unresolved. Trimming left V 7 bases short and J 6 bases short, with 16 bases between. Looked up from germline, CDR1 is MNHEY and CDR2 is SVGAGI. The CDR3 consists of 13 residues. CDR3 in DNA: TGTGCCAGCACTTGGGGAACGGATGCCGAGCAGTACTTC. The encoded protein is CASTWGTDAEQYF.

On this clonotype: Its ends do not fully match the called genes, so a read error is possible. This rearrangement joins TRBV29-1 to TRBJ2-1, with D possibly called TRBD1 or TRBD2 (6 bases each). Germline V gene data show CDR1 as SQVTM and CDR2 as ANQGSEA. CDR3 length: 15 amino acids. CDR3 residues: CSIEGPGAYYNEQFF. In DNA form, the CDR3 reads TGCAGCATTGAAGGGCCGGGGGCCTACTACAATGAGCAGTTCTTC.

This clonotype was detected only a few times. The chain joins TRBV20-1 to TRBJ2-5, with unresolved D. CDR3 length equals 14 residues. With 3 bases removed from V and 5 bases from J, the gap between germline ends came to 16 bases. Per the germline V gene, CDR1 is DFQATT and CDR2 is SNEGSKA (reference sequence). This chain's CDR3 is CSASTAGAGETQYF. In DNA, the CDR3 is TGCAGTGCTAGTACCGCCGGAGCTGGTGAGACCCAGTACTTC.

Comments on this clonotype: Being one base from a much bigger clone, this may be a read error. CDR3 amino acids: CSASKGGNSCNEQFF. The DNA for the CDR3 is TGCAGTGCTAGTAAAGGGGGGAACTCCTGCAATGAGCAGTTCTTC. The genes are TRBV20-1 and TRBJ2-1; D assignment may be TRBD1 or TRBD2 (6 bases each). The CDR3 totals 15 residues. Germline values: CDR1 DFQATT, CDR2 SNEGSKA (reference sequence).

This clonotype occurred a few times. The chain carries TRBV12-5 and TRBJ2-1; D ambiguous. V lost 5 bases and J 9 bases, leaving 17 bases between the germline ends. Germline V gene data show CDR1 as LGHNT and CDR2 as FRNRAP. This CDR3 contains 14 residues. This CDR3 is CASGPSPNFGEQFF. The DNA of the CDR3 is TGTGCTAGTGGTCCCTCCCCAAATTTTGGTGAGCAGTTCTTC.

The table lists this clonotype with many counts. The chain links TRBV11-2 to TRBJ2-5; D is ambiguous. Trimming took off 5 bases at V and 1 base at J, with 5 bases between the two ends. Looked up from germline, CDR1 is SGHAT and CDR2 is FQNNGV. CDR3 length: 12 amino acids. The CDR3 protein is CASSRAQETQYF. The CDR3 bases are TGTGCCAGCAGCCGGGCCCAAGAGACCCAGTACTTC.

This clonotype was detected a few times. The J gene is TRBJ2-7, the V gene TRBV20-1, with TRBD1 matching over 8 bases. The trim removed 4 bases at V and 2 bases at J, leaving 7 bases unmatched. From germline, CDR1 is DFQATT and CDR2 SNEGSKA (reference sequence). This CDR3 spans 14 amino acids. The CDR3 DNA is TGCAGTGCTACCGACAGGGGCCTCACCTACGAGCAGTACTTC. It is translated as CSATDRGLTYEQYF.

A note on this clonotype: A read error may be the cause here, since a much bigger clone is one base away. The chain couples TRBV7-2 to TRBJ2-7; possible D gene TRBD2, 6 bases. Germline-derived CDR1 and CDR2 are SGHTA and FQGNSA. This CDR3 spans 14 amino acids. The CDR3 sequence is CASSPRAGSCEQYF. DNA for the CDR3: TGTGCCAGCAGCCCGAGGGCGGGGTCCTGCGAGCAGTACTTC.

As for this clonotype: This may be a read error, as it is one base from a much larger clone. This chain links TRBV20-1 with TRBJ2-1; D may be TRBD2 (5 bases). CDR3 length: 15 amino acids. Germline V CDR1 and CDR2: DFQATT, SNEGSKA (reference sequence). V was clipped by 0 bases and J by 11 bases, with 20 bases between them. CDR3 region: CSARDARPGSDKQFF. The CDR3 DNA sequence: TGCAGTGCTAGAGATGCGAGACCGGGTAGCGATAAGCAGTTCTTC.

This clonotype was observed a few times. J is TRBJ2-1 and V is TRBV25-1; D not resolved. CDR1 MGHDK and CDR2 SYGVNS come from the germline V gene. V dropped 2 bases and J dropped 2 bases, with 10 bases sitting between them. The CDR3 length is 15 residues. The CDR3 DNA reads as TGTGCCAGCAGTGAAATCCGCCAAACCTACAATGAGCAGTTCTTC. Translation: CASSEIRQTYNEQFF.

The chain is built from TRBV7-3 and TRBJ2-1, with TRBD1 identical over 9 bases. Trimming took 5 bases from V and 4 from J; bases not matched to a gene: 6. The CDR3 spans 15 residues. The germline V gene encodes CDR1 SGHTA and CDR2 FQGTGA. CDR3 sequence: CASSLGTGTYNEQFF. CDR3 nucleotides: TGTGCCAGCAGCCTAGGGACAGGGACATACAATGAGCAGTTCTTC.

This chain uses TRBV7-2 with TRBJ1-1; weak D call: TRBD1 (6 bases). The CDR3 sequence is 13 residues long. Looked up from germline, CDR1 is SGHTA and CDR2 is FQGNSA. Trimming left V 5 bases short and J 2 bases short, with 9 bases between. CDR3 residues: CASSQQGNTEAFF. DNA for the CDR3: TGTGCCAGCAGCCAACAGGGTAACACTGAAGCTTTCTTT.

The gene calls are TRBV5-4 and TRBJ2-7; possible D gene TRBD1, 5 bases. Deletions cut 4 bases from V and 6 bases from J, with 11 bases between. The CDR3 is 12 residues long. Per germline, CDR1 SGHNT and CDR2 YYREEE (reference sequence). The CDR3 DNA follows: TGTGCCAGCAGCAAAGGCAGGGCCGAGCAGTACTTC. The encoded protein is CASSKGRAEQYF. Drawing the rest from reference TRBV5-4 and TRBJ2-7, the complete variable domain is ETGVTQSPTHLIKTRGQQVTLRCSSQSGHNTVSWYQQALGQGPQFIFQYYREEENGRGNFPPRFSGLQFPNYSSELNVNALELDDSALYLCASSKGRAEQYFGPGTRLTVT.